This note documents a single T cell receptor beta chain sequence. This sample is drawn from a study of blood T cell repertoires in COVID-19. On the study more broadly: The origin of the acute and convalescent COVID-19 samples was the United States, Italy and Spain. T cells, B-cell-depleted T cells, or PBMCs provided the cDNA or gDNA that served as material.

As originally analysed: For nucleated cells, counts were estimated from reference gene primer amplification. Measured with immunoSEQ multiplex PCR; TCRdb has only the in-frame clones, and not every one. The D gene and trimming were derived from the DNA, and the V and J assignments and clone size from that table. The table shows fewer than 250,000 clones, with just under 85% occurring only once. This CDR3 is built from 12 residues. In germline, CDR1 is MDHEN, CDR2 SYDVKM. This chain connects TRBV28 to TRBJ1-1, with D possibly matching TRBD1 (6 bases). The TCR was taken from a woman aged 70-85 years with active or convalescent COVID-19. Specimen: peripheral blood. The CDR3 loop is CASRLGAAEAFF. CDR3 bases: TGTGCGTCACGACTGGGGGCCGCTGAAGCTTTCTTT.